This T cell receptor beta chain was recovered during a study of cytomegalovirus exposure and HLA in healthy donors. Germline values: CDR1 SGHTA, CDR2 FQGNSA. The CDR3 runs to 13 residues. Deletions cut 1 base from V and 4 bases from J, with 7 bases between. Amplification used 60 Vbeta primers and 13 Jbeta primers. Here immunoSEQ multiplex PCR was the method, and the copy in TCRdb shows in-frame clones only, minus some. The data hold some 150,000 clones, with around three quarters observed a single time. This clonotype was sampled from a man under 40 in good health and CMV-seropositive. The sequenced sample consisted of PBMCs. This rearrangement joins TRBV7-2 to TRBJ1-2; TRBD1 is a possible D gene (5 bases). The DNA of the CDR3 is TGTGCCAGCAGCTTAGGGACACCCTATGGCTACACCTTC. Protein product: CASSLGTPYGYTF.